These 27 T cell receptor beta chains originate from one sample sequenced in a study of cytomegalovirus exposure and HLA in healthy donors. The PCR had 60 Vbeta and 13 Jbeta primers. Some clones are missing from TCRdb's copy, which holds only in-frame ones; the method was immunoSEQ multiplex PCR. The repertoire holds about 120,000 clones, with about 62% as singletons. The source material was PBMCs. These TCRs come from a woman in her thirties or forties in good health and CMV-seropositive.

V and J are TRBV19 and TRBJ2-7; 7 bases are a match to TRBD1. The CDR3 runs to 12 residues. V lost 9 bases to trimming and J lost 6 bases; unmatched junction nucleotides: 8. Germline CDR1 is LNHDA and CDR2 is SQIVND (reference sequence). CDR3 DNA sequence: TGTGCCAGCTCGGGACAGTTCGGCGAGCAGTACTTC. Its translation: CASSGQFGEQYF.

This clone was seen only a few times. The V and J genes are TRBV28 and TRBJ2-5; a possible D gene is TRBD2 (5 bases). In germline, CDR1 is MDHEN, CDR2 SYDVKM. V was clipped by 3 bases and J by 4 bases, with 9 bases between them. The length of the CDR3 is 13 residues. CDR3 sequence: CASSLDLTETQYF. Written as DNA, the CDR3 is TGTGCCAGCAGTTTGGACTTAACAGAGACCCAGTACTTC.

The V and J genes are TRBV25-1 and TRBJ2-7; 9 bases line up with TRBD1. The junction had 9 bases not matched to a gene; V was cut back by 6 bases and J by 0 bases. CDR1 MGHDK and CDR2 SYGVNS come from the germline V gene. The CDR3 spans 16 residues. As DNA, the CDR3 is TGTGCCAGCAGCCCAGCACAGGGGGCTTACTCCTACGAGCAGTACTTC. This codes for CASSPAQGAYSYEQYF.

This chain joins TRBV13 and TRBJ2-7; 9 nucleotides match TRBD2. The CDR3 spans 14 residues. Germline-derived CDR1 and CDR2 are PRHDT and FYEKMQ (reference sequence). J gave up 3 bases and V 5 bases, and 5 bases lay outside the gene matches. The CDR3 DNA follows: TGTGCCAGCAGCAGGGGACTAGCCATCTACGAGCAGTACTTC. Protein sequence: CASSRGLAIYEQYF.

This clone was seen just once. J is TRBJ1-1 and V is TRBV2, with 8 bases identical to TRBD1. This CDR3 has 14 amino acids. With V trimmed by 3 bases and J by 1 base, 1 base remained unmatched. Germline assignment: CDR1 SNHLY and CDR2 FYNNEI. The CDR3: CASSEGTGNTEAFF. The CDR3 DNA follows: TGTGCCAGCAGTGAGGGGACAGGGAACACTGAAGCTTTCTTT.

The chain carries TRBV5-1 and TRBJ2-7; no clear D gene. Trimming took off 5 bases at V and 4 bases at J, with 10 bases between the two ends. CDR3 length equals 12 residues. Looked up from germline, CDR1 is SGHRS and CDR2 is YFSETQ. CDR3 DNA: TGCGCCAGCAGGAACGACAATTACGAGCAGTACTTC. This translates into CASRNDNYEQYF.

The V and J genes are TRBV10-2 and TRBJ2-7, with 7 bases aligning to TRBD1. The CDR3 covers 14 residues. V dropped 6 bases and J dropped 4; count of bases not matched to a gene: 9. CDR1 is WSHSY and CDR2 is SAAADI in the germline V gene. As DNA, the CDR3 is TGCGCCAGCAGGGCGGACAGGAGGAGTTACGAGCAGTACTTC. Amino acid sequence: CASRADRRSYEQYF.

The genes are TRBV29-1 and TRBJ1-2, with 8 positions matching TRBD1. The CDR3 contains 12 residues. Germline V gene sequence: CDR1 SQVTM, CDR2 ANQGSEA. V lost 2 bases, J lost 8 bases, and 4 bases stayed unmatched. CDR3 sequence (DNA): TGCAGCGTTGAACAGGGGGCCGGAGGCTACACCTTC. Translating gives CSVEQGAGGYTF.

The chain recombines TRBV30 with TRBJ2-1; 7 positions match TRBD2. J gave up 3 bases and V 0 bases, and 5 bases lay outside the gene matches. This CDR3 is built from 15 residues. Germline CDR1 is GTSNPN and CDR2 is SVGIG (reference sequence). CDR3 nucleotides: TGTGCCTGGAGTGTAGGCGGGGGATACTACAATGAGCAGTTCTTC. Translation gives CAWSVGGGYYNEQFF.

This clone was recorded a few times. This chain joins TRBV4-1 and TRBJ1-4; D is possibly TRBD1 (6 bases). Germline V gene data show CDR1 as MGHRA and CDR2 as YSYEKL. The CDR3 spans 16 residues. Trimming removed 3 bases from V and 4 bases from J, with 15 bases in between. The CDR3 DNA is TGCGCCAGCAGCCAGCATACCGGACAGTTTAATGAAAAACTGTTTTTT. Encoded protein: CASSQHTGQFNEKLFF.

The chain joins TRBV4-1 to TRBJ2-7; no reliable D call. The CDR3 loop spans 14 amino acids. Germline V lookup: CDR1 MGHRA, CDR2 YSYEKL. The V end lost 1 base, the J end lost 3 bases, and 10 bases lay between the germline ends. CDR3 sequence reads: CASSQGATSYEQYF. The CDR3 DNA follows: TGCGCCAGCAGCCAAGGGGCCACCAGCTACGAGCAGTACTTC.

This sequence joins TRBV19 and TRBJ1-2; D not certain. Trimming stripped 2 bases from V and 5 bases from J, with 12 bases between. The germline gives CDR1 LNHDA, CDR2 SQIVND (reference sequence). The CDR3 spans 14 residues. CDR3 in amino acids: CASSIPPNSYGYTF. The CDR3 nucleotides are TGTGCCAGTAGTATACCTCCTAACTCGTATGGCTACACCTTC.

The chain links TRBV6-5 to TRBJ2-7, with 8 bases matching TRBD2. Germline trimming cut 0 bases from V and 6 bases from J; bases unmatched to any gene: 10. The germline V gene has CDR1 MNHEY and CDR2 SVGAGI. The CDR3 spans 16 residues. The CDR3 protein is CASSYSIASGGGEQYF. CDR3 in DNA: TGTGCCAGCAGTTACTCGATAGCCAGCGGGGGAGGCGAGCAGTACTTC.

The chain uses TRBV5-6 and TRBJ2-5, with D possibly matching TRBD1 (6 bases). V was shortened by 9 bases and J by 3 bases, with 15 bases between the two germline ends. Germline V gene data show CDR1 as SGHDT and CDR2 as YYEEEE. The CDR3 has 13 residues. In DNA form, the CDR3 reads TGTGCCACCCCAGGGGTCCTAAAAGAGACCCAGTACTTC. Translating it yields CATPGVLKETQYF.

V usage is TRBV6-1 and J usage is TRBJ1-1; D gene uncertain. V was cut by 4 bases and J by 2 bases, with 8 bases left in between. This CDR3 comprises 13 residues. The germline CDR1 and CDR2 sequences are MNHNS and SASEGT. Here the CDR3 reads CASSAGINTEAFF. CDR3 nucleotide sequence: TGTGCCAGCAGTGCCGGGATTAACACTGAAGCTTTCTTT.

The rearrangement uses TRBV18 and TRBJ2-7, with D perhaps matching TRBD2 (6 bases). In germline, CDR1 is KGHSH, CDR2 LQKENI. The CDR3 runs to 15 residues. With 3 bases removed from V and 1 base from J, the gap between germline ends came to 13 bases. CDR3 residues: CASSPAGFESYEQYF. The CDR3 DNA sequence: TGTGCCAGCTCACCGGCGGGGTTTGAGTCCTACGAGCAGTACTTC. Full variable domain (rest looked up from reference TRBV18 and TRBJ2-7): NAGVMQNPRHLVRRRGQEARLRCSPMKGHSHVYWYRQLPEEGLKFMVYLQKENIIDESGMPKERFSAEFPKEGPSILRIQQVVRGDSAAYFCASSPAGFESYEQYFGPGTRLTVT.

The V gene is TRBV5-1, the J gene TRBJ2-5; D is unresolved. This CDR3 has 13 amino acids. Deletions cut 2 bases from V and 3 bases from J, with 8 bases between. The germline V gene encodes CDR1 SGHRS and CDR2 YFSETQ. The CDR3 reads CASSFSAKETQYF. Written as DNA, the CDR3 is TGCGCCAGCAGCTTCTCCGCTAAAGAGACCCAGTACTTC.

V is TRBV7-2 and J is TRBJ2-7, with no clear D. The CDR3 is made up of 15 amino acids. Trimming removed 0 bases from V and 3 bases from J, with 12 bases in between. CDR1 is SGHTA, CDR2 FQGNSA, per germline. This chain's CDR3 is CASSLAGQVLYEQYF. Written as DNA, the CDR3 is TGTGCCAGCAGCTTAGCGGGCCAGGTTCTCTACGAGCAGTACTTC.

Only a few counts were recorded for this clone. The junction does not match germline at one end; this may be a read error. The chain has TRBV7-7 and TRBJ2-7, with 8 bases lining up with TRBD2. This CDR3 is 17 amino acids long. The germline CDR1 and CDR2 sequences are SSHAT and FNYEAQ (reference sequence). This CDR3 is CASSQGSGSGALSEQYF. The CDR3 nucleotides read TGTGCTAGCAGCCAAGGGTCCGGTAGCGGGGCCTTGAGCGAGCAGTACTTC.

This chain uses TRBV10-1 with TRBJ1-2, with D possibly TRBD1 on 6 matching bases. The V gene lost 6 bases and the J gene lost 4 bases, with 12 bases spanning the gap. CDR1 is WNHNN and CDR2 is SYGVQD in the germline V gene (reference sequence). The CDR3 is 13 amino acids. In DNA, the CDR3 is TGCGCCAGCAGCCCCGGACAGAGCTATGGCTACACCTTC. Protein sequence: CASSPGQSYGYTF.

The gene calls are TRBV5-8 and TRBJ2-7; D unclear. The V gene's germline CDR1 is SGHTS and CDR2 YDEGEE. The CDR3 contains 12 residues. V shed 7 bases and J shed 3 bases, with 11 bases lying between them. The CDR3 sequence is CASGRLIYEQYF. The CDR3 region has the DNA TGTGCCAGCGGCAGACTCATCTACGAGCAGTACTTC.

This sequence joins TRBV7-9 and TRBJ2-1, with 12 positions matching TRBD2. The CDR3 is 15 amino acids. Per the germline V gene, CDR1 is SEHNR and CDR2 is FQNEAQ (reference sequence). V shed 5 bases, J shed 6 bases, and the junction held 5 bases outside the gene matches. This chain's CDR3 is CASSAGLAGSNEQFF. CDR3 DNA: TGTGCCAGCAGCGCGGGACTAGCGGGCAGCAATGAGCAGTTCTTC.

The V call is TRBV29-1, the J call TRBJ1-1; D is unclear. The CDR3 is 10 residues long. Per the germline V gene, CDR1 is SQVTM and CDR2 is ANQGSEA. The V and J ends lost 2 bases and 6 bases respectively, with 4 bases between them. CDR3 coding DNA: TGCAGCGTTGAAACGGCTGAAGCTTTCTTT. It yields the protein CSVETAEAFF.

This chain connects TRBV19 to TRBJ2-1; D unclear. CDR1 is LNHDA, CDR2 SQIVND, per germline (reference sequence). The CDR3 covers 14 residues. The V end was cut by 10 bases, the J end by 5 bases, with 18 bases between. The CDR3, as DNA: TGTGCCACCCACTCGGTGAACTCTCACAATGAGCAGTTCTTC. Translating it yields CATHSVNSHNEQFF.

V usage is TRBV28 and J usage is TRBJ2-1, with D possibly matching TRBD2 (5 bases). CDR1 is MDHEN, CDR2 SYDVKM, per germline. The CDR3 is 12 residues long. V gave up 7 bases and J gave up 14 bases, with 18 bases separating them. The CDR3 region is CASTSTQRRKFF. The CDR3 bases are TGTGCCAGCACTTCCACACAGCGGAGAAAGTTCTTC.

The CDR3 region is CASSLTSGEGSETQYF. In DNA, the CDR3 is TGTGCCAGCAGCTTAACCAGTGGGGAGGGGTCGGAGACCCAGTACTTC. This chain connects TRBV7-2 to TRBJ2-5; 7 bases match TRBD2. CDR1 SGHTA and CDR2 FQGNSA come from the germline V gene. There are 16 residues in the CDR3. The ends lost 2 bases at V and 5 bases at J; junction bases unmatched: 11.

This clone was picked up one time. In nucleotides, the CDR3 is TGTGCCAGCAGCATTCTAGCGGGAGGGCCGAATGAGCAGTTCTTC. The encoded protein is CASSILAGGPNEQFF. The chain carries TRBV5-6 and TRBJ2-1; 12 bases are shared with TRBD2. CDR3 length equals 15 residues. CDR1 SGHDT and CDR2 YYEEEE come from the germline V gene. Trimming took 4 bases from V and 7 from J; bases not matched to a gene: 6.